Listed below are T cell receptor beta chains from one sample, sequenced in a study of glioma-infiltrating T cells. One entry per CDR3 protein results from TCRdb running MiXCR on the multiplex PCR reads. The sample has a few hundred thousand distinct CDR3 sequences, roughly two fifths seen once; the top ten hold approximately 12%. Sequencing was performed on glioma tissue, nonneoplastic brain tissue, or PBMCs (not recorded which). These receptors were taken from a human donor with low-grade glioma or glioblastoma, undergoing nonglioma brain surgery, or in good health (not recorded which). Each CDR3 is given with its conserved first and last residue. Fields, in order: J gene, V gene, clone size, CDR3 length, D gene, CDR3 protein, CDR3 DNA. A D gene is named only where the DNA matches it firmly. Only part of the rows carry a size: once, few, many, or a class if the clone is expanded.

TRBJ1-2,TRBV18,NA,16,NA,CASSPPNRRANYGYTF,TGTGCCAGCTCACCACCCAACAGGCGAGCTAACTATGGCTACACCTTC
TRBJ2-1,TRBV5-4,few,15,NA,CASAYDRPSYNEQFF,TGTGCCAGCGCCTATGACAGGCCCTCTTACAATGAGCAGTTCTTC
TRBJ2-6,TRBV4-3,few,17,NA,CASSQKWSSGGTNVLTF,TGCGCCAGCAGCCAAAAGTGGAGCTCAGGGGGGACCAACGTCCTGACTTTC
TRBJ2-3,TRBV20-1,NA,17,TRBD2,CSARDSAGGPSTDTQYF,TGCAGTGCTAGGGATTCGGCGGGAGGGCCCTCGACAGATACGCAGTATTTT
TRBJ2-1,TRBV27,NA,13,NA,CASRVAESYEQFF,TGTGCCAGCCGTGTGGCGGAGAGCTACGAGCAGTTCTTC
TRBJ1-5,TRBV4-1,NA,14,NA,CACSQVRWQQPQHF,TGCGCCTGCAGCCAAGTTCGATGGCAGCAGCCCCAGCATTTT
TRBJ2-7,TRBV7-2,few,14,NA,CASTHVSGSYEQYF,TGTGCCAGCACCCACGTGAGCGGGTCGTACGAGCAGTACTTC
TRBJ1-2,TRBV28,few,13,NA,CASRSGSSYGYTF,TGTGCCAGCCGTTCGGGGAGTAGCTATGGCTACACCTTC
TRBJ1-3,TRBV4-2,NA,16,NA,CASSQDRVWSGNTIYF,TGTGCCAGCAGCCAAGATAGGGTCTGGTCTGGAAACACCATATATTTT
TRBJ2-1,TRBV28,NA,16,NA,CASSSPRTGFLEEQFF,TGTGCCAGCAGTTCCCCCCGGACCGGCTTTTTAGAGGAGCAGTTCTTC
TRBJ2-6,TRBV15,NA,17,NA,CATSSRQGLAGANVLTF,TGTGCCACCAGCTCTAGGCAGGGTCTCGCTGGGGCCAACGTCCTGACTTTC
TRBJ2-1,TRBV9,NA,16,TRBD2,CVSSSIAGVGYNEQFF,TGTGTCAGCAGCTCGATAGCGGGAGTAGGGTACAATGAGCAGTTCTTC
TRBJ2-7,TRBV3-1,NA,16,TRBD2,CARSHKRLAGTYEQYF,TGTGCCAGGAGCCACAAAAGACTAGCGGGAACCTACGAGCAGTACTTC
TRBJ2-1,TRBV27,many,16,TRBD2,CASSLSRLAVYNEQFF,TGTGCCAGCAGTTTATCGCGACTAGCGGTGTACAATGAGCAGTTCTTC
TRBJ2-5,TRBV6-5,many,14,NA,CASSYAGSQETQYF,TGTGCCAGCAGTTACGCCGGGTCCCAAGAGACCCAGTACTTC
TRBJ2-7,TRBV2,few,11,NA,CASILGPEQYF,TGTGCCAGCATCTTAGGGCCAGAGCAGTACTTC
TRBJ1-5,TRBV28,NA,17,TRBD1,CASSFLKLGQGDQPQHF,TGTGCCAGCAGTTTCCTGAAACTCGGACAGGGCGACCAGCCCCAGCATTTT
TRBJ2-7,TRBV15,many,13,NA,CATSRDPSYEQYF,TGTGCCACCAGCAGGGACCCATCCTACGAGCAGTACTTC
TRBJ2-3,TRBV7-6,few,13,TRBD2,CASSSLAGGTQYF,TGTGCCAGCAGCTCACTAGCGGGAGGGACGCAGTATTTT
TRBJ2-7,TRBV7-9,NA,15,NA,CASSPWSKGGYEQYF,TGTGCCAGCAGCCCCTGGAGTAAGGGGGGGTACGAGCAGTACTTC
TRBJ2-3,TRBV29-1,NA,15,TRBD2,CSVDSSGTSTDTQYF,TGCAGCGTTGATTCTAGCGGAACGAGCACAGATACGCAGTATTTT
TRBJ2-7,TRBV19,few,15,TRBD1,CASRLSGQGFYEQYF,TGTGCCAGTAGGCTATCTGGACAGGGGTTCTACGAGCAGTACTTC
TRBJ2-1,TRBV28,many,16,TRBD1,CASTSPGGQFYNEQFF,TGTGCCAGCACCTCCCCAGGGGGCCAGTTTTACAATGAGCAGTTCTTC
TRBJ2-1,TRBV27,few,17,NA,CASSASGRGPLPNEQFF,TGTGCCAGCAGTGCTAGTGGTAGAGGGCCGTTGCCCAATGAGCAGTTCTTC
TRBJ1-5,TRBV19,many,15,TRBD1,CASSGQGYSNQPQHF,TGTGCCAGTAGCGGACAGGGCTATAGCAATCAGCCCCAGCATTTT
TRBJ1-1,TRBV7-9,NA,13,NA,CASSTDLNTEALF,TGTGCCAGCAGCACGGATCTGAACACTGAAGCTTTATTT
TRBJ2-1,TRBV20-1,NA,16,TRBD2,CSATPGLAGRHNEQFF,TGCAGTGCTACGCCCGGACTAGCGGGACGACACAATGAGCAGTTCTTC
TRBJ2-1,TRBV6-1,many,15,TRBD2,CASSSGLAAYNEQFF,TGTGCCAGCAGTTCAGGACTAGCGGCCTACAATGAGCAGTTCTTC
TRBJ2-7,TRBV6-1,many,13,TRBD1,CASSSRDSCEQYF,TGTGCCAGCAGTTCCCGGGACAGTTGCGAGCAGTACTTC
TRBJ1-1,TRBV28,NA,14,NA,CASSTEGGGTEAFF,TGTGCCAGCAGTACTGAAGGGGGAGGCACTGAAGCTTTCTTT
TRBJ2-7,TRBV27,many,15,NA,CASSPFAKSSYEQYF,TGTGCCAGCAGTCCATTTGCGAAAAGCTCCTACGAGCAGTACTTC
TRBJ1-1,TRBV6-1,once,9,NA,CASSEAGFF,TGTGCCAGCAGTGAAGCCGGTTTCTTT
TRBJ2-3,TRBV27,many,14,NA,CASSLRENTDTQYF,TGTGCCAGCAGTTTAAGGGAGAACACAGATACGCAGTATTTT
TRBJ2-3,TRBV20-1,NA,15,TRBD2,CSASGAGENADRQYF,TGCAGTGCTAGCGGTGCGGGAGAGAACGCAGATAGGCAGTATTTT
TRBJ2-4,TRBV5-1,NA,16,TRBD2,CASSLGAGEVKNIQYF,TGCGCCAGCAGCTTGGGCGCGGGAGAGGTCAAAAACATTCAGTACTTC
TRBJ2-1,TRBV28,many,15,NA,CASSLMDPVKREQFF,TGTGCCAGCAGTTTAATGGACCCAGTTAAACGGGAGCAGTTCTTC
TRBJ2-2,TRBV29-1,NA,15,TRBD2,CSVKVSGSRTGELFF,TGCAGCGTTAAAGTAAGCGGGAGCAGGACCGGGGAGCTGTTTTTT
TRBJ1-2,TRBV18,NA,16,NA,CASSPLSEADNYGYTF,TGTGCCAGCTCACCACTTTCGGAGGCCGATAACTATGGCTACACCTTC
TRBJ2-3,TRBV5-4,few,15,NA,CASSFREGSTDTQYF,TGTGCCAGCAGCTTTCGTGAGGGAAGCACAGATACGCAGTATTTT
TRBJ2-1,TRBV19,NA,12,NA,CASTGTYNEQFF,TGTGCCAGTACCGGGACTTACAATGAGCAGTTCTTC
TRBJ1-6,TRBV20-1,NA,12,NA,CSVAGGNSPLHF,TGCAGTGTAGCGGGGGGGAATTCACCCCTCCACTTT
TRBJ2-4,TRBV24-1,NA,15,NA,CATHRAELAKNIQYF,TGTGCCACCCACAGAGCAGAACTAGCCAAAAACATTCAGTACTTC
TRBJ1-1,TRBV20-1,few,13,NA,CSARDMDSFEAFF,TGCAGTGCTAGGGATATGGACAGTTTTGAAGCTTTCTTT
TRBJ2-5,TRBV20-1,NA,10,NA,CSAQRGAQYF,TGCAGTGCCCAGAGAGGGGCCCAGTACTTC
TRBJ2-3,TRBV29-1,once,13,NA,CSALGDHQETQYF,TGCAGCGCCCTGGGGGACCACCAAGAGACCCAGTACTTT
TRBJ2-7,TRBV2,few,19,NA,CASSHRLTIRDTSSYEQYF,TGTGCCAGCAGCCATCGACTAACAATACGGGACACGAGCTCCTACGAGCAGTACTTC
TRBJ1-1,TRBV28,NA,12,NA,CASRHRDNEAFF,TGCGCCAGCAGGCACCGGGACAACGAAGCTTTCTTT
TRBJ2-4,TRBV4-1,few,17,NA,CASSQPTGLLAKNIQYF,TGCGCCAGCAGCCAACCGACAGGTTTACTAGCCAAAAACATTCAGTACTTC
TRBJ2-1,TRBV20-1,NA,11,NA,CSARERLEQFF,TGCAGTGCTAGAGAGCGGCTTGAGCAGTTCTTC
TRBJ2-1,TRBV5-6,NA,15,NA,CASSLSPFPHNEQFF,TGTGCCAGCAGCTTGTCCCCCTTCCCACACAATGAGCAGTTCTTC
TRBJ1-3,TRBV7-2,NA,14,NA,CASSLGRGQNTIYF,TGTGCCAGCAGCTTAGGCAGGGGACAAAACACCATATATTTT
TRBJ1-1,TRBV18,NA,16,NA,CASSQTSTPWDTEAFF,TGTGCCAGCTCACAAACTTCGACCCCTTGGGACACTGAAGCTTTCTTT
TRBJ2-7,TRBV5-4,NA,15,TRBD2,CASSLTSGAQYEQYF,TGTGCCAGCAGCCTGACTAGCGGGGCACAATACGAGCAGTACTTC
TRBJ2-5,TRBV6-5,NA,16,TRBD2,CASSYEGTTVGETQYF,TGTGCCAGCAGTTACGAAGGGACTACCGTCGGGGAGACCCAGTACTTC